The rows below give T cell receptor beta chains drawn from one sample of a study of T cell changes during pregnancy in multiple sclerosis. Clones were sequenced by immunoSEQ multiplex PCR, and TCRdb holds only the in-frame ones, with some missing. This table holds tens of thousands of clones, roughly 91% found once. The sequenced sample was CD4+ T cells from peripheral blood mononuclear cells, obtained in the first trimester of pregnancy. All receptors derive from a female donor with multiple sclerosis, enrolled in a pregnancy study. Both conserved end residues are part of each CDR3. D genes are given only for firm matches. Not all rows give a size; the values are once, few, many and, for expanded clones, a class.

D gene: .
clone size: once
V gene: TRBV5-1
J gene: TRBJ1-2
CDR3 DNA: TGCGCCAGCAGCTTTTTCCGGAACTATGGCTACACCTTC
CDR3 protein: CASSFFRNYGYTF

D gene: TRBD1
clone size: .
V gene: TRBV19
J gene: TRBJ1-5
CDR3 DNA: TGTGCCAGTCGTTCGGGACAGGCTTTAGGGGTGCCCCAGCATTTT
CDR3 protein: CASRSGQALGVPQHF

D gene: TRBD1
clone size: .
V gene: TRBV9
J gene: TRBJ2-3
CDR3 DNA: TGTGCCAGCAGCCACCCGGGACAGGCGAGCACAGATACGCAGTATTTT
CDR3 protein: CASSHPGQASTDTQYF

D gene: .
clone size: .
V gene: TRBV6-4
J gene: TRBJ1-1
CDR3 DNA: TGTGCCAGCAGTGTTTCAGTGAACACTGAAGCTTTCTTT
CDR3 protein: CASSVSVNTEAFF

D gene: .
clone size: .
V gene: TRBV5-6
J gene: TRBJ2-3
CDR3 DNA: TGTGCCAGCAGCTTGGATTTCGCGGGATCAGATACGCAGTATTTT
CDR3 protein: CASSLDFAGSDTQYF

D gene: TRBD1
clone size: .
V gene: TRBV5-6
J gene: TRBJ2-5
CDR3 DNA: TGTGCCAGCAGCTTGGACAGGGGGCGTCAAGAGACCCAGTACTTC
CDR3 protein: CASSLDRGRQETQYF

D gene: .
clone size: .
V gene: TRBV28
J gene: TRBJ2-6
CDR3 DNA: TGTGCCAGCAGTTTTCCTCGGGGGGCAGCGCCTGGGGCCAACGTCCTGACTTTC
CDR3 protein: CASSFPRGAAPGANVLTF

D gene: TRBD1
clone size: .
V gene: TRBV18
J gene: TRBJ2-7
CDR3 DNA: TGTGCCAGCTCGAAGGGACAGTTTTCTTTCGACGAGCAGTACTTC
CDR3 protein: CASSKGQFSFDEQYF

D gene: TRBD2
clone size: .
V gene: TRBV5-1
J gene: TRBJ2-7
CDR3 DNA: TGCGCCAGCAGCCCTGAACTAGCGGGAGTCGAGCAGTACTTC
CDR3 protein: CASSPELAGVEQYF

D gene: .
clone size: .
V gene: TRBV29-1
J gene: TRBJ1-2
CDR3 DNA: TGCAGCGTTGATCACAGTGACTATGGCTACACCTTC
CDR3 protein: CSVDHSDYGYTF

D gene: TRBD2
clone size: .
V gene: TRBV11-2
J gene: TRBJ2-7
CDR3 DNA: TGTGCCAGCAGCTTCACTTCTGGGGGGGTCCCCTACGAGCAGTACTTC
CDR3 protein: CASSFTSGGVPYEQYF

D gene: TRBD1
clone size: few
V gene: TRBV28
J gene: TRBJ1-5
CDR3 DNA: TGTGCCAGCAGTTGGGACAGTAATAGCAATCAGCCCCAGCATTTT
CDR3 protein: CASSWDSNSNQPQHF

D gene: TRBD1
clone size: .
V gene: TRBV28
J gene: TRBJ1-2
CDR3 DNA: TGTGCCAGCAGCGACCCCGGGACAGGGAGTGACTACACCTTC
CDR3 protein: CASSDPGTGSDYTF

D gene: .
clone size: .
V gene: TRBV14
J gene: TRBJ2-3
CDR3 DNA: TGTGCCAGCAGCCAAGTAAGCACAGATACGCAGTATTTT
CDR3 protein: CASSQVSTDTQYF

D gene: .
clone size: .
V gene: TRBV5-4
J gene: TRBJ1-2
CDR3 DNA: TGTGCCAGCAGCCCGAGTACCCTACAGGGTGTCTATGGCTACACCTTC
CDR3 protein: CASSPSTLQGVYGYTF

D gene: .
clone size: .
V gene: TRBV27
J gene: TRBJ1-1
CDR3 DNA: TGTGCCAGCAGTCCACTACCGGGACAGAACACTGAAGCTTTCTTT
CDR3 protein: CASSPLPGQNTEAFF

D gene: .
clone size: .
V gene: TRBV18
J gene: TRBJ1-2
CDR3 DNA: TGTGCCAGCTCACCGCTCATTTTACCAGGGGTTAACTATGGCTACACCTTC
CDR3 protein: CASSPLILPGVNYGYTF

D gene: TRBD1
clone size: .
V gene: TRBV29-1
J gene: TRBJ2-5
CDR3 DNA: TGCAGCGTTGTTCGGGACAGGGGGCGAGAGACCCAGTACTTC
CDR3 protein: CSVVRDRGRETQYF

D gene: .
clone size: .
V gene: TRBV11-2
J gene: TRBJ1-1
CDR3 DNA: TGTGCCAGCAGCGTGACAGGAGGTCGCACTGAAGCTTTCTTT
CDR3 protein: CASSVTGGRTEAFF

D gene: TRBD2
clone size: .
V gene: TRBV9
J gene: TRBJ2-5
CDR3 DNA: TGTGCCAGCAGCCCCGGGACTAGCGACGGTAGTGAGACCCAGTACTTC
CDR3 protein: CASSPGTSDGSETQYF

D gene: .
clone size: .
V gene: TRBV13
J gene: TRBJ2-4
CDR3 DNA: TGTGCCAGCAACTTACGGACTTTAGCCAAAAACATTCAGTACTTC
CDR3 protein: CASNLRTLAKNIQYF

D gene: .
clone size: .
V gene: TRBV5-1
J gene: TRBJ2-1
CDR3 DNA: TGCGCCAGCAGCTTCCGACTAGGTAGGAATGAGCAGTTCTTC
CDR3 protein: CASSFRLGRNEQFF